This T cell receptor (beta chain) was sequenced during a study of regulatory T cells in long-lasting Graves disease. Time point denoted: newly diagnosed GD, antithyroid drugs for less than 3 months. TCR sequences were obtained from RNA taken from PBMCs. iRepertoire HTBI primers and Arm-PCR of CDR3 regions built TCR beta libraries. TCRdb used MiXCR to reprocess the multiplex PCR reads, holding one entry per CDR3 protein. The top ten hold around 36% of the sample, which has approximately 300,000 distinct CDR3 sequences, about 18% seen once. CDR1 SGHTA and CDR2 FQGTGA come from the germline V gene. V dropped 5 bases and J dropped 1; count of bases not matched to a gene: 13. The CDR3 extends over 18 amino acids.

The TCR originated in a female donor with Graves disease. The material was peripheral blood mononuclear cells (PBMCs), obtained at new diagnosis, from a patient treated with antithyroid drugs. This chain connects TRBV7-3 to TRBJ2-2, with 7 nucleotides matching TRBD2. Here the CDR3 reads CASSGGTNAPRNTGELFF. Written as DNA, the CDR3 is TGTGCCAGCAGCGGCGGGACTAATGCCCCTAGGAACACCGGGGAGCTGTTTTTT.